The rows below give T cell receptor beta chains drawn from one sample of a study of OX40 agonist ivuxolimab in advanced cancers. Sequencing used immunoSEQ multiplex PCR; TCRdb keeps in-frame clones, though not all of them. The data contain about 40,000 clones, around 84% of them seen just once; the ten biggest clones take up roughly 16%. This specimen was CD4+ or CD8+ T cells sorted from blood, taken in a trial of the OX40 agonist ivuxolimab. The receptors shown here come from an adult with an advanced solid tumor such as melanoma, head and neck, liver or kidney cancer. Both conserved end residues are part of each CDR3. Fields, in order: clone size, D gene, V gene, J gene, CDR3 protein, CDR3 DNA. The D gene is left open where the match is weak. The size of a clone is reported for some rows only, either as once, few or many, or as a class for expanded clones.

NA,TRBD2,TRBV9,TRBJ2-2,CASSPQAGGGTGELFF,TGTGCCAGCAGCCCCCAAGCGGGAGGAGGCACCGGGGAGCTGTTTTTT
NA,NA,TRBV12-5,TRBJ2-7,CASGEGSYEQYF,TGTGCTAGTGGAGAGGGCTCCTACGAGCAGTACTTC
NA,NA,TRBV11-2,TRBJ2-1,CASSFNEQFF,TGTGCCAGCAGCTTCAATGAGCAGTTCTTC
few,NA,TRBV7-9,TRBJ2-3,CASSLVLSPTDTQYF,TGTGCCAGCAGCTTAGTTTTATCCCCCACAGATACGCAGTATTTT
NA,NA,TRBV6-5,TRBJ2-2,CASSGRTYTGELFF,TGTGCCAGCAGTGGGAGGACGTACACCGGGGAGCTGTTTTTT
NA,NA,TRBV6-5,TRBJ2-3,CASSLGVTDTQYF,TGTGCCAGCTCCTTGGGGGTCACAGATACGCAGTATTTT
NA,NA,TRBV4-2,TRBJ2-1,CASSQDPSGVDLNEQFF,TGTGCCAGCAGCCAAGATCCTTCGGGAGTCGACTTGAATGAGCAGTTCTTC
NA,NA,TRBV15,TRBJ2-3,CATSSRDLTRADTQYF,TGTGCCACCAGCAGCAGGGACCTGACGAGGGCAGATACGCAGTATTTT
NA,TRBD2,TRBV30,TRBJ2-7,CAQWEGNEQYF,TGTGCCCAGTGGGAGGGCAACGAGCAGTACTTC
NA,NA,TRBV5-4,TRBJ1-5,CASSIQGNSNQPQHF,TGTGCCAGCAGCATACAGGGTAATAGCAATCAGCCCCAGCATTTT
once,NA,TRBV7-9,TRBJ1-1,CASSVSQLHSNTEAFF,TGCGCCAGCAGCGTAAGCCAATTACACTCGAACACTGAAGCTTTCTTT
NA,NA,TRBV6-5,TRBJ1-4,CASSGDYEKLFF,TGTGCCAGCAGTGGGGACTATGAAAAACTGTTTTTT
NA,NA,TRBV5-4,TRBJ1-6,CASSPWTDNSPLHF,TGTGCCAGCAGCCCCTGGACAGATAATTCACCCCTCCACTTT
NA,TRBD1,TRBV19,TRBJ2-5,CASSPTGTATGTQYF,TGTGCCAGTAGTCCCACGGGGACAGCAACGGGGACCCAGTACTTC
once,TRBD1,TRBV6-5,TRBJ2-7,CASSYSGQNGEQYF,TGTGCCAGCAGTTACTCGGGACAGAATGGCGAGCAGTACTTC
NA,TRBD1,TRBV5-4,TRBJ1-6,CASSLIGTGHSSYNSPLHF,TGTGCCAGCAGCTTGATAGGGACAGGGCACAGCTCCTATAATTCACCCCTCCACTTT
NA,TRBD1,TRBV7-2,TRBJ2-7,CASSFWTGAYEQYF,TGTGCCAGCAGCTTTTGGACAGGAGCCTACGAGCAGTACTTC
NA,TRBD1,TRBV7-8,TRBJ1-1,CASSLTGGATEAFF,TGTGCCAGCAGCTTGACAGGGGGCGCGACTGAAGCTTTCTTT
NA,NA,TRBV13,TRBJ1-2,CASSPPGRVNYGYTF,TGTGCCAGCAGCCCCCCCGGGAGGGTTAACTATGGCTACACCTTC
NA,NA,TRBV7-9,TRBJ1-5,CASSLDSQGPERLNQPQHF,TGTGCCAGCAGCTTAGACAGCCAGGGGCCGGAACGCCTCAATCAGCCCCAGCATTTT
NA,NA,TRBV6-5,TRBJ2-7,CASSYWGVSYEQYF,TGTGCCAGCAGTTACTGGGGGGTCTCCTACGAGCAGTACTTC
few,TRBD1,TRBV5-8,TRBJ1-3,CASSLTGTGQGNTIYF,TGTGCCAGCAGCCTGACCGGGACAGGGCAAGGAAACACCATATATTTT
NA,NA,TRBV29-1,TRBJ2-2,CSVSGRTGELFF,TGCAGCGTCTCAGGGAGGACCGGGGAGCTGTTTTTT
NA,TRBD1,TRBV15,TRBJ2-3,CATSRDSQDTQYF,TGTGCCACCAGCCGGGACAGTCAAGATACGCAGTATTTT
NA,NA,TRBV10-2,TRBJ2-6,CASSGKDTLTKSGQRPDF,TGCGCCAGCAGTGGCAAAGACACTTTAACAAAGTCGGGCCAACGTCCTGACTTC
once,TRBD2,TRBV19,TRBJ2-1,CASSLLLGLAGSQYNEQFF,TGTGCCAGTAGTCTTTTATTGGGACTAGCGGGCTCCCAGTACAATGAGCAGTTCTTC
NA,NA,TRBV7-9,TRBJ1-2,CASSDRNLSYGYTF,TGTGCCAGCAGCGACAGAAATCTTAGCTATGGCTACACCTTC
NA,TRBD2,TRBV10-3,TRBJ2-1,CAISIAGGNNEQFF,TGTGCCATCAGCATAGCGGGGGGGAACAATGAGCAGTTCTTC
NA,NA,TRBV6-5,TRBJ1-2,CASSWRVDGYTF,TGTGCCAGCAGTTGGCGGGTAGATGGCTACACCTTC
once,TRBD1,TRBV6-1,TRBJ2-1,CATDRANEQFF,TGTGCCACCGACAGGGCGAATGAGCAGTTCTTC
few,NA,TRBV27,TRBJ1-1,CASSLSSVGTEAFF,TGTGCCAGCAGTTTATCGTCGGTCGGGACTGAAGCTTTCTTT
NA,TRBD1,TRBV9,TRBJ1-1,CASSVRQGVNTEAFF,TGTGCCAGCAGCGTGAGACAGGGCGTGAACACTGAAGCTTTCTTT
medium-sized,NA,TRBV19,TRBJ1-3,CASSRSAISGNTIYF,TGTGCCAGTAGTCGTTCAGCCATCTCTGGAAACACCATATATTTT
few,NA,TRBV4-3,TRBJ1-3,CASSQATGGNTIYF,TGCGCCAGCAGCCAAGCAACAGGAGGAAACACCATATATTTT
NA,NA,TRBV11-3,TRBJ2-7,CASSSGPMSSYEQYF,TGTGCCAGCAGCTCGGGACCTATGAGCTCCTACGAGCAGTACTTC
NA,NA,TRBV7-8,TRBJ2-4,CASSSRQAQDIQYF,TGTGCCAGCAGCTCTAGACAGGCTCAGGACATTCAGTACTTC
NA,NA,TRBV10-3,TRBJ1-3,CAISDGLFSGNTIYF,TGTGCCATCAGTGACGGACTGTTCTCTGGAAACACCATATATTTT
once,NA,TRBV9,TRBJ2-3,CASSANRAHRSTDTQYF,TGTGCCAGCAGCGCGAACAGGGCCCACCGTAGCACAGATACGCAGTATTTT
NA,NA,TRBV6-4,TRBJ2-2,CASSDSEAGELFF,TGTGCCAGCAGTGACTCAGAGGCCGGGGAGCTGTTTTTT
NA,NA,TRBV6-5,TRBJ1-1,CASIQRKGNTEAFF,TGTGCCAGCATCCAACGAAAGGGGAACACTGAAGCTTTCTTT